Listed below are T cell receptor beta chains from one sample, sequenced in a study of blood T cell repertoires in COVID-19. Produced via immunoSEQ multiplex PCR; TCRdb's table is partial and in-frame only. This repertoire shows roughly 330,000 clones, over 80% found once; its top ten account for about 5%. The specimen was PBMCs or T cells enriched from blood (not recorded which). The origin of the receptors is a man aged 25-45 years who had recovered from COVID-19. The CDR3 runs from the conserved cysteine through the conserved F or W. A D gene is named only where the DNA matches it firmly. The listing skips clone size in some rows; elsewhere it reads once, few, many or a size class.

v_call,d_call,clone_size,j_call,cdr3_nt,cdr3_aa
TRBV28,.,.,TRBJ1-6,TGTGCCAGCAGGCCGGGGAGCCCGGGTTATAATTCACCCCTCCACTTT,CASRPGSPGYNSPLHF
TRBV6-5,.,.,TRBJ1-4,TGTGCCAGCAGTTCCTTGTCAGGCGGGGAAAAACTGTTTTTT,CASSSLSGGEKLFF
TRBV11-3,TRBD2,.,TRBJ2-2,TGTGCCAGCAGGAGCGGGGGGGCCGCCGGGGAGCTGTTTTTT,CASRSGGAAGELFF
TRBV11-2,.,.,TRBJ2-3,TGTGCCAGCAGCTCCGGAGGGGAGAGCACAGATACGCAGTATTTT,CASSSGGESTDTQYF
TRBV3-1/TRBV3-2,.,.,TRBJ1-2,TGTGCCAGCAGCCAAGGGGCGGGCTACACCTTC,CASSQGAGYTF
TRBV30,.,.,TRBJ1-3,TGTGCCTTAGATCAGGGTGCTGGAAACACCATATATTTT,CALDQGAGNTIYF
TRBV29-1,.,.,TRBJ2-7,TGCAGCGCGGCGACAGGCTCCTACGAGCAGTACTTC,CSAATGSYEQYF
TRBV9,TRBD1,once,TRBJ1-2,TGTGCCAGCAGTGCTTCAGGGGGGTTAAAGTATGGCTACACCTTC,CASSASGGLKYGYTF
TRBV9,TRBD1,.,TRBJ1-1,TGTGCCAGCAGCCCTACAGGGGGCCCTCGGCCTGAAGCTTTCTTT,CASSPTGGPRPEAFF
TRBV18,.,.,TRBJ2-4,TGTGCCAGCTCACCACGCCTTGTCGGGGGAAACATTCAGTACTTC,CASSPRLVGGNIQYF
TRBV30,TRBD1,.,TRBJ1-6,TGTGCCCGGAGGACAGGAGTAAATTCACCCCTCCACTTT,CARRTGVNSPLHF
TRBV24-1,TRBD2,.,TRBJ2-5,TGTGCCACCGGACTAGCCGCAGAGGAGACCCAGTACTTC,CATGLAAEETQYF
TRBV28,TRBD1,.,TRBJ1-2,TGTGCCAGCAGCCGGGACAGCTCCACAGCTAACTATGGCTACACCTTC,CASSRDSSTANYGYTF
TRBV30,TRBD2,.,TRBJ2-1,TGTGCCTGGAGTCCCCTTTTGGGGGGGTCCTACAATGAGCAGTTCTTC,CAWSPLLGGSYNEQFF
TRBV10-2,TRBD1,once,TRBJ2-7,TGCGCCAGCAGTCCCCGGACAGGGCCACCTACCTACGAGCAGTACTTC,CASSPRTGPPTYEQYF
TRBV5-5,.,.,TRBJ1-1,TGTGCCAGCAGCTTGACGGGGGACACTGAAGCTTTCTTT,CASSLTGDTEAFF
TRBV10-1,.,.,TRBJ1-1,TGCGCCAGCAGTGAGTTCCGCGGGACCGCCGACACTGAAGCTTTCTTT,CASSEFRGTADTEAFF
TRBV9,.,.,TRBJ2-5,TGTGCCAGCAGCCCGAGAGGTGTAGTCGCCATGAAGACCCAGTACTTC,CASSPRGVVAMKTQYF
TRBV7-9,.,.,TRBJ2-1,TGTGCCAGCAGCTTAAGTAGCGGAGCCTACAATGAGCAGTTCTTC,CASSLSSGAYNEQFF
TRBV19,TRBD1,once,TRBJ2-7,TGTGCCAGTAGTCCCAGGACAGGGATGGGCTACGAGCAGTACTTC,CASSPRTGMGYEQYF
TRBV27,TRBD1,once,TRBJ2-1,TGTGCCAGCAGTCCTAGATACCGGGACAGGGGCAATGAGCAGTTCTTC,CASSPRYRDRGNEQFF
TRBV15,.,.,TRBJ2-7,TGTGCCACCAGCAGAGTAAGTGCCAGGGACTACGAGCAGTACTTC,CATSRVSARDYEQYF
TRBV10-1,.,.,TRBJ1-4,TGCGCCAGCAGTGAGTCGCGGGGGACGAATGAAAAACTGTTTTTT,CASSESRGTNEKLFF
TRBV19,TRBD1,.,TRBJ1-5,TGTGCCAGTTTGTCAGGGGGGAACGGGCAGCCCCAGCATTTT,CASLSGGNGQPQHF
TRBV5-6,TRBD1,.,TRBJ1-3,TGTGCCACAAAGACTGGACAGGGTATCAACACCATATATTTT,CATKTGQGINTIYF
TRBV21-1,.,few,TRBJ1-6,TGTGCCAGCAGCAGCAGAAAACTGCCGGGACAGATTAATTCACCCCTCCACTTT,CASSSRKLPGQINSPLHF
TRBV6-4,TRBD1,.,TRBJ1-2,TGTGCCAGCAAACCGGACAGGGGAACACATGGCTACACCTTC,CASKPDRGTHGYTF
TRBV5-1,.,.,TRBJ2-5,TGCGCCAGCAGCTTGGGGCTAGCGCCATACGGACAAGAGACCCAGTACTTC,CASSLGLAPYGQETQYF
TRBV18,.,.,TRBJ1-5,TGTGCCAGCTCACCACGTTCGGCGTCGAGGGCGAATCAGCCCCAGCATTTT,CASSPRSASRANQPQHF
TRBV27,.,.,TRBJ2-2,TGTGCCAGCGAACAGGGAAACACCGGGGAGCTGTTTTTT,CASEQGNTGELFF
TRBV4-2,.,.,TRBJ2-6,TGTGCCAGCAGCCAAGGGTCTATCTCTGGGGCCAACGTCCTGACTTTC,CASSQGSISGANVLTF
TRBV7-2,TRBD1,.,TRBJ1-5,TGTGCCAGCAGCCTAACAGGGGGCAGTCAGCCCCAGCATTTT,CASSLTGGSQPQHF
TRBV7-9,TRBD2,.,TRBJ2-7,TGTGCCAGCAGCACGCTGCCAGGGGCGGGGGGCTCCTACGAGCAGTACTTC,CASSTLPGAGGSYEQYF
TRBV5-3,TRBD2,.,TRBJ2-1,TGTGCCAGAAGAGGGTTAGCGGGGGACCTCTACAATGAGCAGTTCTTC,CARRGLAGDLYNEQFF
TRBV10-2,.,.,TRBJ1-1,TGCGCCAGCAGGGAGACAGGAGGGGACACTGAAGCTTTCTTT,CASRETGGDTEAFF
TRBV24-1,TRBD1,.,TRBJ1-2,TGTGCCACCAGTGATCTTGGACAGGCGACTGGCTACACCTTC,CATSDLGQATGYTF
TRBV5-4,TRBD1,.,TRBJ1-3,TGTGCCAGCAGCCCTGGACAGGGAGGAAACACCATATATTTT,CASSPGQGGNTIYF
TRBV7-6,TRBD1,.,TRBJ1-4,TGTGCCAGCAGCGTTACAGGGGGAGAAAAACTGTTTTTT,CASSVTGGEKLFF
TRBV19,TRBD2,.,TRBJ2-1,TGTGCCAGTAGTCCCGGGGAGCGGGGGGGTTCTGAGCAGTTCTTC,CASSPGERGGSEQFF
TRBV27,TRBD1,.,TRBJ1-2,TGTGCCAGCAGTCCCGGACAGGGGGCGAACTATGGCTACACCTTC,CASSPGQGANYGYTF
TRBV15,TRBD1,.,TRBJ1-5,TGTGCCACCAGCAGAGACCGCGGGACAGTAAGCAATCAGCCCCAGCATTTT,CATSRDRGTVSNQPQHF
TRBV18,TRBD1,.,TRBJ1-5,TGTGCCAGCTCACCTCCGGGACAGGGGGCGGAGCAGCCCCAGCATTTT,CASSPPGQGAEQPQHF